This TCR beta chain is drawn from a study of identical twins. Findings and caveats of the study: Out-of-frame TCR alpha sharing in monozygotic twins exceeded recombination model predictions.

This CDR3 has 17 amino acids. Unmatched junction bases numbered 17, after V lost 5 bases and J lost 4 bases. Germline CDR1 and CDR2: DFQATT and SNEGSKA (reference sequence). Template switching added a universal primer binding site, and final cDNA carried unique molecular identifiers. Each CDR3 protein gets one entry after TCRdb re-called the 5' RACE reads with MiXCR. Of around 250,000 distinct CDR3 sequences listed, over 5.5% are singletons. In its sample, this clonotype was seen a few times. Its target is not known. The same sample was also used in a study of T cells expressing NK-cell markers.

This receptor was identified in a woman aged 18-29 years in good health. The gene calls are TRBV20-1 and TRBJ2-5; TRBD2 matches 9 bases. Sequences were obtained from CD8+ T cells sorted from blood. The CDR3 here is CSAPLLLAGEVGETQYF. CDR3 bases: TGCAGTGCTCCCCTCCTTTTAGCGGGAGAAGTCGGAGAGACCCAGTACTTC.